A single sample is the source of the 18 T cell receptor beta chains below, sequenced in a study of CD8+CD57+ T cells in acquired aplastic anemia. Profiling that covered TCR beta VDJ and CDR3 relied on genomic DNA as its template. In TCRdb, the reads were re-called with MiXCR into one record per CDR3 protein. In the table there are 150,000 to 180,000 distinct CDR3 sequences, about 48% of which are singletons. By flow cytometry, patients selected for sequencing had shown an expansion of CD8+CD57+ cells. The sample comprised sorted CD4+, CD8+, or CD8+CD57+ T cells (not recorded which) from PBMCs. These receptors all stem from a human donor with aplastic anemia.

This clonotype was detected many times. The chain couples TRBV20-1 to TRBJ2-1; D perhaps matches TRBD1 (5 bases). V dropped 1 base and J dropped 5 bases, with 21 bases sitting between them. Germline V gives CDR1 DFQATT, CDR2 SNEGSKA (reference sequence). CDR3 length: 17 residues. CDR3 DNA: TGCAGTGCTAGAGGTGAACGGGCAGGGTGGTTAGACAATGAGCAGTTCTTC. The encoded protein is CSARGERAGWLDNEQFF.

The chain is built from TRBV19 and TRBJ1-5, with no clear D. Germline CDR1 is LNHDA and CDR2 is SQIVND (reference sequence). V lost 3 bases to trimming and J lost 4 bases, with 7 bases between them. The length of the CDR3 is 13 residues. The CDR3 loop is CASSILLNQPQHF. The DNA of the CDR3 is TGTGCCAGTAGTATTTTGTTAAATCAGCCCCAGCATTTT. The full variable domain, in which reference TRBV19 and TRBJ1-5 provide the parts outside the CDR3, is DGGITQSPKYLFRKEGQNVTLSCEQNLNHDAMYWYRQDPGQGLRLIYYSQIVNDFQKGDIAEGYSVSREKKESFPLTVTSAQKNPTAFYLCASSILLNQPQHFGDGTRLSIL.

This clonotype was picked up many times. The CDR3 coding sequence is TGTGCCAGCAGCCCAGGGCGGGAGCAGTTCTTC. It specifies CASSPGREQFF. The rearrangement joins TRBV14 to TRBJ2-1; TRBD1 might be the D (5 bases). Trimming took off 4 bases at V and 10 bases at J, with 8 bases between the two ends. Germline CDR1 SGHDN, CDR2 FVKESK. The CDR3 sequence is 11 residues long.

The chain is built from TRBV10-3 and TRBJ2-3, with a possible D match to TRBD1 (5 bases). Germline assignment: CDR1 ENHRY and CDR2 SYGVKD. V gave up 3 bases and J gave up 0 bases, with 10 bases separating them. This CDR3 region has 15 residues. Here the CDR3 reads CAISDRVSSTDTQYF. CDR3 in DNA: TGTGCCATCAGTGACAGGGTCTCTAGCACAGATACGCAGTATTTT.

On this clonotype: This may be a read error, as it is one base from a much larger clone. The CDR3 ends on some other residue instead of the conserved phenylalanine or tryptophan, so this is likely a read error. J is TRBJ2-3 and V is TRBV4-3, with TRBD2 as a possible D gene (5 bases). The CDR3 is 15 residues long. The V end lost 4 bases, the J end lost 2 bases, and 13 bases lay between the germline ends. Per the germline V gene, CDR1 is LGHNA and CDR2 is YSLEER. CDR3 region: CASSPGLALTDTQYL. CDR3 DNA: TGCGCCAGCAGCCCCGGGCTAGCACTCACAGATACGCAGTATCTT.

To note about this clonotype: The conserved phenylalanine or tryptophan normally closing the CDR3 is absent here, so this likely arose from a read error. The V call is TRBV7-9, the J call TRBJ2-2, with D possibly TRBD2 on 5 matching bases. This CDR3 comprises 12 residues. Germline-derived CDR1 and CDR2 are SEHNR and FQNEAQ (reference sequence). The V gene lost 10 bases and the J gene lost 4 bases, with 10 bases spanning the gap. The CDR3 here is CATGRGTGELFP. The DNA of the CDR3 is TGTGCCACGGGGAGAGGCACCGGGGAGCTGTTTCCT.

The CDR3: CASSSRRGGEQFF. CDR3 nucleotides: TGTGCCAGCAGCTCCCGGCGGGGTGGTGAGCAGTTCTTC. The rearrangement joins TRBV14 to TRBJ2-1; a weak D match, TRBD2 (6 bases). With 5 bases removed from V and 9 bases from J, the gap between germline ends came to 14 bases. Looked up from germline, CDR1 is SGHDN and CDR2 is FVKESK. The CDR3 covers 13 residues.

CDR3 in amino acids: CASSSTDTEAFF. The CDR3 nucleotides are TGTGCCAGCAGCTCCACCGACACTGAAGCTTTCTTT. This chain uses TRBV7-9 with TRBJ1-1, with D hard to call. The CDR3 spans 12 residues. In germline, CDR1 is SEHNR, CDR2 FQNEAQ (reference sequence). Trimming pared 4 bases from V and 3 bases from J, leaving 6 bases between.

This clonotype was detected ten times or more. The chain recombines TRBV19 with TRBJ1-1; 9 bases are a match to TRBD1. CDR1 is LNHDA, CDR2 SQIVND, per germline (reference sequence). With V trimmed by 4 bases and J by 5 bases, 5 bases remained unmatched. The CDR3 loop spans 14 amino acids. The CDR3 region has the DNA TGTGCCAGTAGTACCGGGACAGGGTTGACTGAAGCTTTCTTT. It encodes CASSTGTGLTEAFF.

V is TRBV9 and J is TRBJ2-7; D is possibly TRBD1 (6 bases). Germline V gene sequence: CDR1 SGDLS, CDR2 YYNGEE. V shed 4 bases and J shed 4 bases, with 18 bases lying between them. The CDR3 totals 15 residues. This CDR3 is CASSLAGAGLYEQYF. The DNA for the CDR3 is TGTGCCAGCAGCTTGGCAGGGGCCGGTCTATACGAGCAGTACTTC. Based on the CDR3 plus reference TRBV9 and TRBJ2-7, the full variable domain is DSGVTQTPKHLITATGQRVTLRCSPRSGDLSVYWYQQSLDQGLQFLIQYYNGEERAKGNILERFSAQQFPDLHSELNLSSLELGDSALYFCASSLAGAGLYEQYFGPGTRLTVT.

The chain recombines TRBV20-1 with TRBJ1-2, with D uncertain. Deletions cut 3 bases from V and 6 bases from J, with 14 bases between. There are 13 residues in the CDR3. CDR1 DFQATT and CDR2 SNEGSKA come from the germline V gene (reference sequence). CDR3: CSASPGDENGYTF. The DNA of the CDR3 is TGCAGTGCTAGTCCCGGGGATGAGAATGGCTACACCTTC.

Worth noting for this clonotype: Germline and junction disagree at one end, which may indicate a read error. This chain connects TRBV5-1 to TRBJ1-4; D is ambiguous. The CDR3 extends over 14 amino acids. CDR1 is SGHRS, CDR2 YFSETQ, per germline. CDR3 in DNA: TGCGCCAGCCGCGAAATGGCAACTAATGAGAAACTGTTTTTT. Protein sequence: CASREMATNEKLFF.

This clonotype appeared a single time. The chain uses TRBV6-5 and TRBJ1-6, with no clear D. CDR1 and CDR2 (germline): MNHEY, SVGAGI. The CDR3 spans 13 residues. Trimming took 0 bases from V and 12 from J, leaving 9 bases between them. The CDR3 spells CASSYSMPRPLHF. Here the CDR3 DNA reads TGTGCCAGCAGTTACTCGATGCCCCGACCCCTCCACTTT.

The chain recombines TRBV14 with TRBJ1-2; maybe TRBD1 (6 bases). The V gene's germline CDR1 is SGHDN and CDR2 FVKESK. The CDR3 runs 14 residues. Trimming cost V 3 bases and J 11 bases, with 19 bases left between them. CDR3 protein: CASSQGNRDMPYTF. In DNA, the CDR3 is TGTGCCAGCAGCCAGGGAAACAGGGACATGCCGTACACCTTC.

The chain is built from TRBV10-2 and TRBJ1-6; TRBD1 aligns across 11 bases. The CDR3 runs 18 residues. V lost 7 bases, J lost 1 base, and 9 bases stayed unmatched. Germline CDR1 WSHSY, CDR2 SAAADI. CDR3: CASTVWDRGKSYNSPLHF. CDR3 sequence (DNA): TGCGCCAGCACAGTTTGGGACAGGGGGAAATCCTATAATTCACCCCTCCACTTT.

This clonotype was counted many times. The chain is built from TRBV9 and TRBJ2-5, with TRBD2 identical over 15 bases. The trim removed 3 bases at V and 5 bases at J, leaving 5 bases unmatched. CDR3 length: 16 residues. Per the germline V gene, CDR1 is SGDLS and CDR2 is YYNGEE. This chain's CDR3 is CASSEGLAGGGETQYF. The CDR3 DNA follows: TGTGCCAGCAGCGAGGGACTAGCGGGGGGAGGGGAGACCCAGTACTTC.

The chain carries TRBV10-2 and TRBJ1-5; perhaps TRBD1 as D (5 bases). Trimming shortened V by 3 bases and J by 3 bases, and 6 bases separated the two germline ends. The CDR3 covers 13 residues. Germline lookup yields CDR1 WSHSY and CDR2 SAAADI. In nucleotides, the CDR3 is TGCGCCAGCAGTGACAGGGCCAATCAGCCCCAGCATTTT. This gives the protein CASSDRANQPQHF.

This clonotype was detected many times. The chain recombines TRBV5-5 with TRBJ2-5; tentative D call: TRBD1 (5 bases). This CDR3 has 16 amino acids. Trimming cost V 0 bases and J 3 bases, with 15 bases left between them. Germline V gene data show CDR1 as SGHKS and CDR2 as YYEKEE (reference sequence). DNA for the CDR3: TGTGCCAGCAGCTTGGCCCGGTCTGGGGCGAAAGAGACCCAGTACTTC. Amino acid sequence: CASSLARSGAKETQYF.